The 7 T cell receptor beta chains given below trace back to one sample, sequenced in a study of blood T cell repertoires in COVID-19. The table came from immunoSEQ multiplex PCR; TCRdb's copy has only in-frame clones and leaves some out. The table lists about 50,000 clones, about 90% of them singletons. Sequencing was done on a sample of peripheral blood. Receptor source: an elderly man with active or convalescent COVID-19.

The gene calls are TRBV3-1 (or the pseudogene TRBV3-2) and TRBJ2-7, with 10 bases fitting TRBD2. The V gene's germline CDR1 is LGHDT and CDR2 YNNKEL (reference sequence). The CDR3 has 18 amino acids. Trimming at V came to 0 bases and at J to 0 bases, leaving 8 bases not matched to a gene. The CDR3: CASSQDSSGGSSSYEQYF. CDR3 DNA: TGTGCCAGCAGCCAAGATTCTAGCGGGGGTTCAAGCTCCTACGAGCAGTACTTC.

V usage is TRBV19 and J usage is TRBJ2-1, with 11 bases fitting TRBD2. From germline, CDR1 is LNHDA and CDR2 SQIVND (reference sequence). The CDR3 is 15 residues long. J gave up 4 bases and V 7 bases, and 6 bases lay outside the gene matches. CDR3 in amino acids: CASKIGLAGYNEQFF. In DNA, the CDR3 is TGTGCCAGTAAGATCGGACTAGCGGGTTACAATGAGCAGTTCTTC.

This clone has a handful of counts. The rearrangement joins TRBV6-1 to TRBJ1-2; D uncertain. The CDR3 is made up of 11 amino acids. The V and J ends lost 3 bases and 14 bases respectively, with 13 bases between them. CDR1 MNHNS and CDR2 SASEGT come from the germline V gene. This CDR3 is CASSESVSRTF. CDR3 bases: TGTGCCAGCAGTGAGAGCGTATCGAGGACCTTC.

This clone was picked up a small number of times. The V gene is TRBV6-4, the J gene TRBJ2-1; TRBD2 matches 13 bases. Trimming removed 6 bases from V and 6 bases from J; junction bases left unmatched: 5. Germline CDR1 is MRHNA and CDR2 is SNTAGT. The CDR3 is made up of 15 amino acids. Written as DNA, the CDR3 is TGTGCCAGCAGAGAACTAGCGGGGGGGCTCAATGAGCAGTTCTTC. It yields the protein CASRELAGGLNEQFF.

The rearrangement links TRBV5-1 to TRBJ2-5; D is unresolved. V shed 1 base and J shed 4 bases, with 5 bases lying between them. The length of the CDR3 is 12 residues. The germline V gene has CDR1 SGHRS and CDR2 YFSETQ. In DNA form, the CDR3 reads TGCGCCAGCAGCTTGACCGGAGAGACCCAGTACTTC. Encoded protein: CASSLTGETQYF.

V and J are TRBV6-2 or TRBV6-3 and TRBJ2-5; D not resolved. Trimming took off 1 base at V and 4 bases at J, with 4 bases between the two ends. This CDR3 has 12 residues. Germline-derived CDR1 and CDR2 are MNHEY and SVGEGT. CDR3 nucleotide sequence: TGTGCCAGCAGTTACTTCGGAGAGACCCAGTACTTC. Encoded protein: CASSYFGETQYF.

The chain links TRBV4-2 to TRBJ2-1, with 7 bases matching TRBD2. This CDR3 is built from 21 residues. Germline-derived CDR1 and CDR2 are LGHNA and YNFKEQ. V lost 1 base, J lost 4 bases, and 22 bases stayed unmatched. The CDR3 bases are TGTGCCAGCAGCCAAGGTCGGGGGAGGGCCCGCGCAAACACTAATTACAATGAGCAGTTCTTC. Its translation: CASSQGRGRARANTNYNEQFF.